The rows below give T cell receptor beta chains drawn from one sample of a study of control samples from healthy donors and cancer patients. The protocol was immunoSEQ multiplex PCR, while the TCRdb copy is restricted to in-frame clones and leaves out a portion. The repertoire has roughly 450,000 clones, about 93% of them found once; the top ten carry 5% to 8%. Sequences were obtained from PBMCs. The receptors stem from a man aged 35-49 years with head and neck cancer. The CDR3 runs from the conserved cysteine through the conserved F or W. The order of the fields is clone size, CDR3 length, V gene, J gene, CDR3 protein. Part of the rows lack a size; the others show once, few, many or a class for expanded clones.

size: -; length: 17; V: TRBV7-2; J: TRBJ2-2; CDR3: CASSFPPGQKNTGELFF
size: -; length: 15; V: TRBV7-5; J: TRBJ2-1; CDR3: CARSEREQGDNEQFF
size: -; length: 19; V: TRBV5-1; J: TRBJ2-5; CDR3: CASSLGGTTALGGQETQYF
size: once; length: 14; V: TRBV28; J: TRBJ1-2; CDR3: CASRPERANYGYTF
size: -; length: 14; V: TRBV3-1/TRBV3-2; J: TRBJ2-7; CDR3: CASSPTRGSYEQYF
size: -; length: 12; V: TRBV11-2; J: TRBJ1-2; CDR3: CASSHESRGYTF
size: -; length: 17; V: TRBV30; J: TRBJ1-4; CDR3: CAWKLDRGLSTNEKLFF
size: -; length: 13; V: TRBV6-6; J: TRBJ2-7; CDR3: CASSYSGAYEQYF
size: once; length: 12; V: TRBV27; J: TRBJ2-2; CDR3: CASSLPTGELFF
size: -; length: 16; V: TRBV18; J: TRBJ2-5; CDR3: CASSPEMAGIQETQYF
size: -; length: 15; V: TRBV24-1; J: TRBJ2-6; CDR3: CATSDSGRGANVLTF
size: -; length: 14; V: TRBV7-9; J: TRBJ1-6; CDR3: CASSFVTGRSPLHF
size: -; length: 13; V: TRBV28; J: TRBJ2-7; CDR3: CASSSPGSYEQYF
size: -; length: 14; V: TRBV27; J: TRBJ2-7; CDR3: CASSSRTGPYEQYF
size: -; length: 16; V: TRBV24-1; J: TRBJ2-7; CDR3: CATSDSAPGQRYEQYF
size: -; length: 17; V: TRBV6-2/TRBV6-3; J: TRBJ2-3; CDR3: CASSYSLGLAETDTQYF
size: -; length: 12; V: TRBV2; J: TRBJ2-7; CDR3: CASSADRYEQYF
size: -; length: 17; V: TRBV27; J: TRBJ2-1; CDR3: CASSRPPEAGGNNEQFF
size: -; length: 18; V: TRBV19; J: TRBJ2-7; CDR3: CASSQRGAKTGPRHEQYF
size: once; length: 14; V: TRBV2; J: TRBJ2-1; CDR3: CALRTSGLYNEQFF
size: -; length: 18; V: TRBV28; J: TRBJ1-1; CDR3: CASSLGTGGFRRDTEAFF
size: once; length: 15; V: TRBV19; J: TRBJ1-1; CDR3: CASSIIVSRATEAFF